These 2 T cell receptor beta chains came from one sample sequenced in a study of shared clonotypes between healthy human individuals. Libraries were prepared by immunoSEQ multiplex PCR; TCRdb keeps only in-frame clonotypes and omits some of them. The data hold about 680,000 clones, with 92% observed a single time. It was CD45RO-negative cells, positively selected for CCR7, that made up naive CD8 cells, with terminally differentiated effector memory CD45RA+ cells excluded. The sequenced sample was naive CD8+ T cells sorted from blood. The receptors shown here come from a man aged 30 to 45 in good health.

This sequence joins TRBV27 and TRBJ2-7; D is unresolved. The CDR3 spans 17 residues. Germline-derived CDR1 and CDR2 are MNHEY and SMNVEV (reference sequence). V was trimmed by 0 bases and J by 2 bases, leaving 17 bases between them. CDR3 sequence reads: CASSLSNLTPVPYEQYF. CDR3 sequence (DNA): TGTGCCAGCAGTTTATCCAACTTGACCCCGGTGCCCTACGAGCAGTACTTC.

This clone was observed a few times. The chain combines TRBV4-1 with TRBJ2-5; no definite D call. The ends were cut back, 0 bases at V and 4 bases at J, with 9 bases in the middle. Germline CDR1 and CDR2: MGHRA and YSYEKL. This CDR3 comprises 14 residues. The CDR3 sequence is CASSQDDSPETQYF. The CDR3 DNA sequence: TGCGCCAGCAGCCAAGATGATTCCCCAGAGACCCAGTACTTC.